The clone carrying this T cell receptor (beta chain) was observed a handful of times. The data stem from a study of patients and donors after allogeneic stem cell transplantation. TCRdb re-derived calls from the RT-PCR reads in MiXCR, one entry per CDR3 protein. The data show more than 850,000 distinct CDR3 sequences, approximately 18% seen once. Germline CDR1 reads MNHEY; CDR2 reads SMNVEV (reference sequence). The CDR3 is 15 amino acids. The V gene end was trimmed by 8 bases and the J gene end by 5 bases; junction bases not matched to a gene: 9. This clonotype was sampled from a human donor who was either an allogeneic HSCT recipient or a stem cell or donor lymphocyte infusion donor (not recorded which). It is not recorded whose cells these are; they may come from a transplant donor. The J gene is TRBJ2-4, the V gene TRBV27; 10 bases agree with TRBD2. Input material: blood, either unsorted or a sorted T cell fraction (not recorded which). The CDR3 coding sequence is TGTGCCAGCCGCACTTTAGCGGGGGGCGAAAACATTCAGTACTTC. As protein: CASRTLAGGENIQYF.